The 17 T cell receptor beta chains below all came from one sample that was sequenced in a study of response to subunit inactivated influenza vaccine. TCRdb redid the calling of the RT-PCR reads with MiXCR, one entry per CDR3 protein. Among about 700,000 distinct CDR3 sequences listed, about 15% were seen once. Sequencing used PBMCs from blood, obtained less than 15 days before vaccination. The source of these receptors is a man aged 45-65 years who received an inactivated influenza vaccine.

Concerning this clonotype itself: A junction boundary mismatches the germline segment, possibly from a read error. This chain connects TRBV7-8 to TRBJ2-2; 13 bases fit TRBD2. The V gene's germline CDR1 is SGHVS and CDR2 FQNEAQ. The CDR3 covers 19 residues. CDR3 bases: TGTGCCAGCAGCCTAGCCCGGACTAGCGGGAGTTTGAGCACCGGGGAGCTGTTTTTT. Encoded protein: CASSLARTSGSLSTGELFF.

This clonotype came up many times. V and J are TRBV25-1 and TRBJ1-6, with D unclear. Trimming took off 4 bases at V and 14 bases at J, with 15 bases between the two ends. The CDR3 contains 13 residues. Germline V gives CDR1 MGHDK, CDR2 SYGVNS. In nucleotides, the CDR3 is TGTGCCAGCAGTGTTGATTGGGAAGGCACCCTCCACTTT. Protein sequence: CASSVDWEGTLHF.

The table lists this clonotype with a few counts. The V call is TRBV20-1, the J call TRBJ2-1, with 7 bases identical to TRBD1. From germline, CDR1 is DFQATT and CDR2 SNEGSKA (reference sequence). With 4 bases clipped from V and 5 bases from J, the junction kept 5 bases outside the gene matches. The CDR3 runs 13 residues. CDR3 DNA sequence: TGCAGTGCTACCAGGGGGAGCCACAATGAGCAGTTCTTC. This encodes CSATRGSHNEQFF.

This clonotype was detected only a few times. V is TRBV7-8 and J is TRBJ2-7, with D perhaps TRBD1 (5 bases). The CDR3 runs to 13 residues. The germline gives CDR1 SGHVS, CDR2 FQNEAQ. V was cut by 5 bases and J by 4 bases, with 12 bases left in between. Written as DNA, the CDR3 is TGTGCCAGCAGCAAGGACACCTTATACGAGCAGTACTTC. This gives the protein CASSKDTLYEQYF.

The chain couples TRBV6-5 to TRBJ2-3; perhaps TRBD1 as D (5 bases). Trimming left V 4 bases short and J 3 bases short, with 14 bases between. This CDR3 contains 15 residues. Germline values: CDR1 MNHEY, CDR2 SVGAGI. Here the CDR3 DNA reads TGTGCCAGCAGTTCCCGGGTTAAGGGGACAGATACGCAGTATTTT. Translated: CASSSRVKGTDTQYF.

This clonotype was detected only a few times. The V call is TRBV5-6, the J call TRBJ2-4, with TRBD2 matching 7 bases. The CDR3 loop spans 14 amino acids. The germline V gene encodes CDR1 SGHDT and CDR2 YYEEEE. Unmatched junction bases numbered 6, after V lost 2 bases and J lost 7 bases. The CDR3, as DNA: TGTGCCAGCAGCTTTTCGGCGGGAGTGAACATTCAGTACTTC. This codes for CASSFSAGVNIQYF.

In regard to this clonotype: A much bigger clone sits one base away, suggesting this may be a read error. The CDR3 end shows no conserved phenylalanine or tryptophan, and so a read error is likely. The gene calls are TRBV29-1 and TRBJ2-7; 9 bases match TRBD2. The CDR3 extends over 14 amino acids. The V and J ends lost 2 bases and 3 bases, in that order; junction bases with no gene match: 5. Germline loops: CDR1 SQVTM, CDR2 ANQGSEA. The CDR3 sequence is CSVESAGGDYEQYL. The CDR3, as DNA: TGCAGCGTTGAATCAGCGGGGGGCGACTACGAGCAGTACTTA.

This clonotype has just a few counts. The chain joins TRBV6-2 or TRBV6-3 to TRBJ2-1; 8 positions agree with TRBD1. CDR1 is MNHEY and CDR2 is SVGEGT in the germline V gene. This CDR3 has 16 residues. Losses at the gene ends were 0 bases for V and 9 bases for J; bases not matched to a gene: 10. The DNA of the CDR3 is TGTGCCAGCAGTTACTCATGGGACAGGCCTAATGGTGAGCAGTTCTTC. Translation: CASSYSWDRPNGEQFF.

This clonotype was detected many times. CDR3 nucleotide sequence: TGTGCCAGCAGCTTAGTAGTTCGCGCAACTAATGAAAAACTGTTTTTT. This encodes CASSLVVRATNEKLFF. The gene calls are TRBV7-9 and TRBJ1-4; no clear D gene. The germline CDR1 and CDR2 sequences are SEHNR and FQNEAQ (reference sequence). The CDR3 is 16 residues long. V dropped 1 base and J dropped 0 bases, with 9 bases sitting between them.

The rearrangement links TRBV20-1 to TRBJ1-6; 12 nucleotides line up with TRBD1. The CDR3 runs 14 residues. V trimming: 6 bases; J trimming: 7 bases; junction bases outside the gene matches: 4. Per the germline V gene, CDR1 is DFQATT and CDR2 is SNEGSKA (reference sequence). CDR3 coding DNA: TGCAGTGCCCGGGACAGGGGGCGAAATTCACCCCTCCACTTT. Amino acid sequence: CSARDRGRNSPLHF.

This chain uses TRBV4-1 with TRBJ2-1, with 10 bases identical to TRBD2. The ends lost 1 base at V and 4 bases at J; junction bases unmatched: 4. This CDR3 has 16 residues. The V gene's germline CDR1 is MGHRA and CDR2 YSYEKL. The CDR3 sequence is CASSQGAGGGYNEQFF. CDR3 bases: TGCGCCAGCAGCCAAGGAGCGGGGGGGGGTTACAATGAGCAGTTCTTC.

In this sample, this clonotype turned up many times. The V and J genes are TRBV6-2 or TRBV6-3 and TRBJ2-7, with TRBD2 identical over 9 bases. The CDR3 consists of 15 residues. CDR1 is MNHEY and CDR2 is SVGEGT in the germline V gene. The V segment lost 2 bases and the J segment 3 bases; nucleotides outside the gene matches: 5. Here the CDR3 DNA reads TGTGCCAGCAGTTACGGGAGACTAGCGGACTACGAGCAGTACTTC. It encodes CASSYGRLADYEQYF.

This clonotype came up a few times. The rearrangement uses TRBV6-1 and TRBJ2-5, with D perhaps matching TRBD1 or TRBD2 (5 bases each). V was pared by 4 bases and J by 3 bases, with 12 bases between. The CDR3 length is 14 residues. CDR1 is MNHNS and CDR2 is SASEGT in the germline V gene. CDR3 amino acids: CASSGTRQKETQYF. The CDR3 DNA reads TGTGCCAGCAGTGGGACTCGACAGAAAGAGACCCAGTACTTC.

The chain's CDR3 is CASSLAWRGQGDTQYF. DNA of the CDR3: TGTGCCAGCAGCTTAGCCTGGCGGGGCCAGGGTGATACGCAGTATTTT. The V call is TRBV7-2, the J call TRBJ2-3; tentative D call: TRBD2 (6 bases). The V gene lost 0 bases and the J gene lost 6 bases, with 16 bases spanning the gap. Per germline, CDR1 SGHTA and CDR2 FQGNSA. The CDR3 consists of 16 residues.

The sample holds many counts of this clonotype. This chain links TRBV25-1 with TRBJ1-1; D ambiguous. Germline V gene data show CDR1 as MGHDK and CDR2 as SYGVNS. V was cut by 7 bases and J by 2 bases, with 23 bases left in between. CDR3 length: 17 amino acids. The CDR3 loop reads CASNSPVPGRANTEAFF. CDR3 coding DNA: TGTGCCAGCAATTCTCCTGTCCCGGGGAGGGCCAACACTGAAGCTTTCTTT.

This chain joins TRBV12-3 or TRBV12-4 and TRBJ2-3; D possibly corresponds to TRBD2 (5 bases). This CDR3 is built from 15 residues. The V and J ends lost 3 bases and 1 base respectively, with 11 bases between them. The CDR3 here is CASSLVMGGTDTQYF. The CDR3 DNA reads TGTGCCAGCAGTTTGGTCATGGGAGGCACAGATACGCAGTATTTT.

In this sample, this clonotype turned up a few times. The chain is built from TRBV15 and TRBJ2-7, with 7 bases fitting TRBD1. The germline V gene encodes CDR1 LNHNV and CDR2 YYDKDF (reference sequence). V shed 6 bases, J shed 5 bases, and the junction held 7 bases outside the gene matches. The CDR3 runs 13 residues. CDR3 region: CATRKTGLDEQYF. CDR3 sequence (DNA): TGTGCCACCAGAAAGACAGGGCTCGACGAGCAGTACTTC. Full variable domain (missing parts from reference TRBV15 and TRBJ2-7): DAMVIQNPRYQVTQFGKPVTLSCSQTLNHNVMYWYQQKSSQAPKLLFHYYDKDFNNEADTPDNFQSRRPNTSFCFLDIRSPGLGDTAMYLCATRKTGLDEQYFGPGTRLTVT.